The present T cell receptor beta chain was sequenced within a study of T cells in Graves' hyperthyroidism and ophthalmopathy. Germline lookup yields CDR1 ENHRY and CDR2 SYGVKD. J was trimmed by 6 bases and V by 5 bases; bases with no gene match: 3. CDR3 size: 15 residues. Subjects with ophthalmopathy showed a Clinical Activity Score no lower than 3, a NOSPECS grade no lower than 4, and a duration shorter than 3 months. In this sample, this clonotype turned up many times. Its antigen is undetermined. There were TCR beta CDR3 regions amplified from RNA transcripts. A set of HTBI primers served as the primers for a first-round RT-PCR of the TCR CDR3. TCRdb reprocessed the multiplex PCR reads via MiXCR and lists one record per CDR3 protein. The sample holds 400,000 to 500,000 distinct CDR3 sequences; about 14% are singletons and the top ten take 13%. Findings and limits, study-wide: Stable hyperthyroidism was told apart from ophthalmopathy by a model built on 13 V-J features.

The sequenced sample consisted of blood. This TCR was recovered from a young man with Graves' ophthalmopathy. The chain uses TRBV10-3 and TRBJ2-2, with 13 bases lining up with TRBD2. The CDR3 loop is CAISTTSGRAGELFF. The CDR3 DNA is TGTGCCATCAGTACTACTAGCGGGAGGGCCGGGGAGCTGTTTTTT.